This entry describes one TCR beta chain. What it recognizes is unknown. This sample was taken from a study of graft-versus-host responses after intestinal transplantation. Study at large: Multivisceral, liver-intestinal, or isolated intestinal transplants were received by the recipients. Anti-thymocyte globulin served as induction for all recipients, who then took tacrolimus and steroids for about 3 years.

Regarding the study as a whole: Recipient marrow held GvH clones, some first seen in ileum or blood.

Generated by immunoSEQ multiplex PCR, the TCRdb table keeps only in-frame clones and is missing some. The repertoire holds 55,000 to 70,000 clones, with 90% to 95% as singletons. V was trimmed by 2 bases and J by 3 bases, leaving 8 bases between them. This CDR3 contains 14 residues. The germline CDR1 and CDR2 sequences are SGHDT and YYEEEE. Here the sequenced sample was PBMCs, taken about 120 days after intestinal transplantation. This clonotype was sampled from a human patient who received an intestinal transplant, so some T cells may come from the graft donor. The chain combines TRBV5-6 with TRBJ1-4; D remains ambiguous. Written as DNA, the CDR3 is TGTGCCAGCAGCTTCCCGCTAGCTAATGAAAAACTGTTTTTT. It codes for CASSFPLANEKLFF.